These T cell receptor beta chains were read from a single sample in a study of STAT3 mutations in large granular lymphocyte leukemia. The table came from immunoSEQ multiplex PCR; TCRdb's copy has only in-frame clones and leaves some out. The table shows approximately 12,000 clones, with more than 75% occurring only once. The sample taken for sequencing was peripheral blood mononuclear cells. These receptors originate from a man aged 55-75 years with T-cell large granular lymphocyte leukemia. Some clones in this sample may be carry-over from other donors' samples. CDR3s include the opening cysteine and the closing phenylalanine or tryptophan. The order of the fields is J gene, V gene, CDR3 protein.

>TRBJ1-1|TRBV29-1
CSVSGTGWLMNTEAFF
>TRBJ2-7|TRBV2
CASSEPSENYEQYF
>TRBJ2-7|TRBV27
CASGDPFYEQYF
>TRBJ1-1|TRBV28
CASSYRGPAFF
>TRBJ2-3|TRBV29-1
CSGLAGGLTDTQYF
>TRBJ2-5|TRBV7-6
CASSFAETQYF
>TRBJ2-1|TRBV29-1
CSGGRGSGYNEQFF
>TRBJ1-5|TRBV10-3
CAISESGRGQPQHF
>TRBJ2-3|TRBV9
CASSPGTLTDTQYF
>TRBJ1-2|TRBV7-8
CASSSDIRSYGYTF
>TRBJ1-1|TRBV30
CAWSVQGETEAFF
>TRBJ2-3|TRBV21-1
CASRTNRGRTDTQYF
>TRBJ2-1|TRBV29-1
CSASGRGYNEQFF
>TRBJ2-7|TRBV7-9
CASSPIQPYSYEQYF
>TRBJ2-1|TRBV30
CAWTNPGLAGAIIF
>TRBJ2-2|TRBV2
CASSSGTGNTGELFF
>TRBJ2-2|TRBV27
CASSWGTSGELFF
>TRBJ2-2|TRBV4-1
CASSQLGTENTGELFF
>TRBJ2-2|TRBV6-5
CASSYGQGDGGELFF
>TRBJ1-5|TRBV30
CAWSVRTGRGNQPQHF
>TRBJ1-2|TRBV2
CASSVLDRGEGYTF
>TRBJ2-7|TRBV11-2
CASSPTRVRYEQYF
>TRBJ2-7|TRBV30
CAWSAGISQQYF
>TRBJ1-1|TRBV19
CASSNLGNTEAFF
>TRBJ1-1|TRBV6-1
CASSDQSRRAFF
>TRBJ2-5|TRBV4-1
CASSPSSPKQTQYF
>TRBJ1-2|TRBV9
CASSVSGGNSLYGYTF
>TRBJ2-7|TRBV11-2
CASSAPGQGYEQYF
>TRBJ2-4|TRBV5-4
CASSRWGEVGKNIQYF
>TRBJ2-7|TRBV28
CASRASDGQQGGEQYF
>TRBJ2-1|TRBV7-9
CASSLFGAGVWTRYNEQFF
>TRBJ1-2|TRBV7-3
CASSFQGGGYTF
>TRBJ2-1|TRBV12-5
CASGLIQAYNEQFF
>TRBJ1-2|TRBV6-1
CASSEALRYGYTF
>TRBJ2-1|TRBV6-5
CASSYESGYNEQFF
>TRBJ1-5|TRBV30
CAWGSDYSNQPQHF
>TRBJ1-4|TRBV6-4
CASKKHPIIRATNEKLFF
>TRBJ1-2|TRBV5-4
CASSFPQGAVSGYTF
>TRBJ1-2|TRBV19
CASRRDRNYGYTF
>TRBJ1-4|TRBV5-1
CASSLGIVGEKLFF
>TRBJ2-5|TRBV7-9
CASSLLGQRQETQYF
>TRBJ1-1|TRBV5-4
CASSSALGTEAFF
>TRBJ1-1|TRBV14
CASSQEGTRWTEAFF
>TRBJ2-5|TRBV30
CACSGSSQETQYF
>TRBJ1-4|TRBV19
CASSSPTGSNEKLFF